This passage covers 23 T cell receptor beta chains from one sample sequenced in a study of blood T cell repertoires in COVID-19. TCRdb's copy holds only in-frame clones and misses some; the assay was immunoSEQ multiplex PCR. This sample has fewer than 350,000 clones; just over 90% occur once, and the top ten carry 2% to 2.5%. Sequenced: PBMCs or T cells enriched from blood (not recorded which). Every receptor here comes from a woman in her thirties or forties with acute COVID-19.

CDR3 sequence reads: CASSFLSRGLAGVLRFF. For the CDR3, the DNA is TGTGCCAGCAGCTTCCTTTCCCGGGGACTAGCGGGAGTATTGAGGTTCTTC. V gene TRBV7-9 combines with J gene TRBJ2-1; 14 positions agree with TRBD2. The trim removed 3 bases at V and 15 bases at J, leaving 16 bases unmatched. Germline V gene data show CDR1 as SEHNR and CDR2 as FQNEAQ (reference sequence). The CDR3 consists of 17 residues. The complete variable domain, with remaining parts taken from reference TRBV7-9 and TRBJ2-1, reads DTGVSQNPRHKITKRGQNVTFRCDPISEHNRLYWYRQTLGQGPEFLTYFQNEAQLEKSRLLSDRFSAERPKGSFSTLEIQRTEQGDSAMYLCASSFLSRGLAGVLRFFGPGTRLTVL.

The J gene is TRBJ1-5, the V gene TRBV6-6, with 8 bases lining up with TRBD1. The CDR3 length is 14 residues. Germline assignment: CDR1 MNHNY and CDR2 SVGAGI (reference sequence). J gave up 4 bases and V 6 bases, and 5 bases lay outside the gene matches. CDR3 loop: CASSPRQGNQPQHF. The CDR3 DNA reads TGTGCCAGCAGCCCACGACAGGGGAATCAGCCCCAGCATTTT.

The chain links TRBV7-9 to TRBJ1-5; tentative D call: TRBD1 (6 bases). CDR1 is SEHNR, CDR2 FQNEAQ, per germline (reference sequence). V was cut by 1 base and J by 6 bases, with 13 bases left in between. The CDR3 is 15 amino acids. CDR3 nucleotides: TGTGCCAGCAGCTTAGGTTCAGGGGCAGGTCAGCCCCAGCATTTT. Translation: CASSLGSGAGQPQHF.

CDR3 region: CASSRIGSKGNQPQHF. CDR3 DNA sequence: TGTGCCAGCAGTAGAATCGGGAGCAAGGGCAATCAGCCCCAGCATTTT. J is TRBJ1-5 and V is TRBV28; D call uncertain. CDR3 length equals 16 residues. Trimming cost V 5 bases and J 2 bases, with 16 bases left between them. The germline V gene has CDR1 MDHEN and CDR2 SYDVKM.

This chain joins TRBV27 and TRBJ1-6; possibly TRBD1 for D (5 bases). The CDR3 runs 15 residues. CDR1 is MNHEY and CDR2 is SMNVEV in the germline V gene (reference sequence). Trimming shortened V by 2 bases and J by 6 bases, and 11 bases separated the two germline ends. Here the CDR3 DNA reads TGTGCCAGCAGTTTACTAGGGGCTGGTAATTCACCCCTCCACTTT. This gives the protein CASSLLGAGNSPLHF.

The rearrangement uses TRBV18 and TRBJ2-3; D remains ambiguous. Per germline, CDR1 KGHSH and CDR2 LQKENI. V lost 0 bases, J lost 6 bases, and 16 bases lay in between. The CDR3 has 16 residues. As DNA, the CDR3 is TGTGCCAGCTCACCACCGAGGAACCTCGAAGGTGATACGCAGTATTTT. This translates into CASSPPRNLEGDTQYF.

The J gene is TRBJ2-5, the V gene TRBV7-6; D might be TRBD1 (5 bases). Trimming took off 5 bases at V and 5 bases at J, with 12 bases between the two ends. The CDR3 totals 13 residues. Germline V CDR1 and CDR2: SGHVS, FNYEAQ. CDR3: CASSLTGYETQYF. As DNA, the CDR3 is TGTGCCAGCAGCCTAACAGGTTATGAGACCCAGTACTTC.

The rearrangement uses TRBV19 and TRBJ1-2; D unresolved. The CDR3 length is 12 residues. V was cut by 7 bases and J by 4 bases, with 10 bases left in between. Germline loops: CDR1 LNHDA, CDR2 SQIVND (reference sequence). CDR3 bases: TGTGCCAGTACCATAGGGAGCTATGGCTACACCTTC. Residues: CASTIGSYGYTF.

The chain recombines TRBV29-1 with TRBJ1-1, with D perhaps TRBD1 (5 bases). CDR1 SQVTM and CDR2 ANQGSEA come from the germline V gene. V was pared by 4 bases and J by 10 bases, with 16 bases between. The CDR3 is 12 residues long. CDR3 region: CSVARQTAGAFF. In DNA form, the CDR3 reads TGCAGCGTTGCTCGACAGACCGCTGGAGCTTTCTTT.

The chain is built from TRBV6-5 and TRBJ2-5; D perhaps matches TRBD1 (6 bases). The CDR3 loop spans 14 amino acids. Germline lookup yields CDR1 MNHEY and CDR2 SVGAGI. V was shortened by 0 bases and J by 9 bases, with 14 bases between the two germline ends. CDR3 nucleotides: TGTGCCAGCAGTTACTCGACACAGGGATCCTCCCAGTACTTC. Its protein is CASSYSTQGSSQYF.

The chain joins TRBV7-6 to TRBJ2-1; 7 nucleotides match TRBD2. Germline trimming cut 2 bases from V and 6 bases from J; bases unmatched to any gene: 10. This CDR3 contains 16 residues. The germline gives CDR1 SGHVS, CDR2 FNYEAQ. CDR3 sequence reads: CASSLQAGRGSNEQFF. In DNA, the CDR3 is TGTGCCAGCAGCTTACAAGCGGGGAGGGGTAGCAATGAGCAGTTCTTC. The full variable domain, its missing parts supplied by reference TRBV7-6 and TRBJ2-1, is GAGVSQSPRYKVTKRGQDVALRCDPISGHVSLYWYRQALGQGPEFLTYFNYEAQQDKSGLPNDRFSAERPEGSISTLTIQRTEQRDSAMYRCASSLQAGRGSNEQFFGPGTRLTVL.

The chain links TRBV5-8 to TRBJ2-1; 8 nucleotides match TRBD2. In germline, CDR1 is SGHTS, CDR2 YDEGEE. This CDR3 is built from 15 residues. Germline trimming cut 4 bases from V and 10 bases from J; bases unmatched to any gene: 13. This chain's CDR3 is CASSLGLAGGQEQFF. CDR3 DNA: TGTGCCAGCAGCCTTGGACTAGCAGGCGGCCAGGAGCAGTTCTTC.

This chain uses TRBV2 with TRBJ1-2, with 8 bases that match TRBD1. CDR1 and CDR2 from the germline V gene are SNHLY and FYNNEI. This CDR3 is 13 amino acids long. V was pared by 5 bases and J by 4 bases, with 3 bases of the junction left unmatched. CDR3 sequence reads: CASSRDRIYGYTF. CDR3 DNA sequence: TGTGCCAGCAGTAGGGACAGGATCTATGGCTACACCTTC.

On this clone itself: The junction does not match germline at one end; this may be a read error. CDR3 loop: CASSIGARVTAF. The CDR3 region has the DNA TGTGCCAGTAGTATAGGGGCGAGAGTTACCGCTTTT. V and J are TRBV19 and TRBJ1-5, with D hard to call. CDR1 and CDR2 (germline): LNHDA, SQIVND (reference sequence). CDR3 length: 12 residues.

The gene calls are TRBV15 and TRBJ2-3; 9 nucleotides agree with TRBD2. CDR3 length: 17 amino acids. CDR1 is LNHNV, CDR2 YYDKDF, per germline (reference sequence). Germline trimming cut 0 bases from V and 2 bases from J; bases unmatched to any gene: 6. As DNA, the CDR3 is TGTGCCACCAGCAGAGATCAACTAGCGGGCGACACAGATACGCAGTATTTT. It specifies CATSRDQLAGDTDTQYF.

The chain combines TRBV5-1 with TRBJ2-7, with TRBD2 matching over 13 bases. CDR1 is SGHRS and CDR2 is YFSETQ in the germline V gene. The J segment lost 3 bases and the V segment lost 2 bases, leaving 14 bases of the junction unmatched. This CDR3 comprises 19 residues. The CDR3 loop is CASSFLSIGTSGASYEQYF. Written as DNA, the CDR3 is TGCGCCAGCAGCTTTCTATCAATCGGGACTAGCGGGGCCAGCTACGAGCAGTACTTC. Using reference TRBV5-1 and TRBJ2-7 for the parts outside the CDR3, the full variable domain is KAGVTQTPRYLIKTRGQQVTLSCSPISGHRSVSWYQQTPGQGLQFLFEYFSETQRNKGNFPGRFSGRQFSNSRSEMNVSTLELGDSALYLCASSFLSIGTSGASYEQYFGPGTRLTVT.

V is TRBV11-1 and J is TRBJ1-1; D gene unclear. V lost 2 bases and J lost 5, with 12 bases in between. This CDR3 is 14 amino acids long. Germline V gene sequence: CDR1 SGHAT, CDR2 FQDESV (reference sequence). This CDR3 reads CASSLSVGPTEAFF. Written as DNA, the CDR3 is TGTGCCAGCAGCTTATCGGTTGGTCCTACTGAAGCTTTCTTT.

About this clone itself: The identical CDR3 is also encoded by other nucleotide sequences in the sample. The chain carries TRBV11-1 and TRBJ1-2; D remains ambiguous. This CDR3 is built from 15 residues. Trimming removed 1 base from V and 4 bases from J, with 13 bases in between. Per germline, CDR1 SGHAT and CDR2 FQDESV (reference sequence). The CDR3 region is CASSLENSGIYGYTF. CDR3 in DNA: TGTGCCAGCAGCTTAGAGAACTCGGGAATCTATGGCTACACCTTC.

This chain uses TRBV7-3 with TRBJ1-6; D call uncertain. The V gene lost 5 bases and the J gene lost 9 bases, with 14 bases spanning the gap. The germline CDR1 and CDR2 sequences are SGHTA and FQGTGA. The CDR3 is 14 residues long. CDR3 coding DNA: TGTGCCAGCAGCCTGCACGATTCGGGTTCACCCCTCCACTTT. It is translated as CASSLHDSGSPLHF.

The chain has TRBV19 and TRBJ2-1, with TRBD2 matching over 11 bases. The CDR3 is 18 amino acids. Unmatched junction bases numbered 12, after V lost 5 bases and J lost 3 bases. The germline gives CDR1 LNHDA, CDR2 SQIVND (reference sequence). The CDR3 is CASSHRGTGLADYNEQFF. In DNA form, the CDR3 reads TGTGCCAGTAGTCATAGGGGCACGGGACTAGCGGACTACAATGAGCAGTTCTTC.

The chain is built from TRBV21-1 and TRBJ1-1. TRBV21-1 is labeled a pseudogene. The CDR3 has 12 amino acids. The CDR3 sequence: CASRGENTEAFF. For the CDR3, the DNA is TGTGCCAGCAGGGGAGAGAACACTGAAGCTTTCTTT.

V gene TRBV11-3 combines with J gene TRBJ2-1; 8 nucleotides agree with TRBD1. With V trimmed by 5 bases and J by 6 bases, 6 bases remained unmatched. CDR1 SGHNT and CDR2 YENEEA come from the germline V gene. This CDR3 region has 14 residues. CDR3 in DNA: TGTGCCAGCAGCGCCCGGACAGGGCGCAATGAGCAGTTCTTC. This translates into CASSARTGRNEQFF.

The chain links TRBV2 to TRBJ2-1, with 9 bases fitting TRBD2. Trimming removed 8 bases from V and 7 bases from J; junction bases left unmatched: 9. Germline-derived CDR1 and CDR2 are SNHLY and FYNNEI. The CDR3 has 14 amino acids. CDR3 residues: CASGGREGLNEQFF. CDR3 nucleotide sequence: TGTGCCAGCGGTGGGCGGGAGGGCCTGAATGAGCAGTTCTTC.